Listed below are T cell receptor beta chains from one sample, sequenced in a study of blood T cell repertoires in COVID-19. The assay was immunoSEQ multiplex PCR, and TCRdb's table has in-frame clones only and misses some. Of around 250,000 clones in the sample, roughly 80% were seen once. Specimen: PBMCs or T cells enriched from blood (not recorded which). The receptors originated from a man aged 45 to 65 who had recovered from COVID-19. Each CDR3 is given with its conserved first and last residue. Each record gives: CDR3 length, J gene, clone size, V gene, CDR3 protein. The size entry is marked missing in some rows and otherwise reads once, few, many or a size class.

len: 15
j_gene: TRBJ2-2
abundance: -
v_gene: TRBV11-2
CDR3aa: CASSLSPLRTGELFF

len: 16
j_gene: TRBJ1-6
abundance: -
v_gene: TRBV6-2/TRBV6-3
CDR3aa: CASSQIRGRYNSPLHF

len: 13
j_gene: TRBJ2-1
abundance: -
v_gene: TRBV6-5
CDR3aa: CASSSNSPNEQFF

len: 15
j_gene: TRBJ1-5
abundance: -
v_gene: TRBV5-1
CDR3aa: CASSWGTGLNQPQHF

len: 15
j_gene: TRBJ2-1
abundance: -
v_gene: TRBV11-3
CDR3aa: CASSYKRSTYNEQFF

len: 16
j_gene: TRBJ2-7
abundance: -
v_gene: TRBV5-1
CDR3aa: CASSLALAGGQAEQYF

len: 14
j_gene: TRBJ2-5
abundance: once
v_gene: TRBV1
CDR3aa: CTSSQETSKETQYF

len: 12
j_gene: TRBJ2-1
abundance: -
v_gene: TRBV6-4
CDR3aa: CASSSLLGEQFF

len: 15
j_gene: TRBJ1-2
abundance: once
v_gene: TRBV3-1/TRBV3-2
CDR3aa: CASSQEERGLNGYTF

len: 14
j_gene: TRBJ2-7
abundance: -
v_gene: TRBV5-1
CDR3aa: CASSLVAGAYEQYF

len: 14
j_gene: TRBJ2-3
abundance: -
v_gene: TRBV28
CDR3aa: CASSVPPRPDTQYF

len: 13
j_gene: TRBJ1-1
abundance: -
v_gene: TRBV29-1
CDR3aa: CSVRASGASEAFF

len: 14
j_gene: TRBJ1-1
abundance: few
v_gene: TRBV27
CDR3aa: CASSSLRDREGAFF

len: 12
j_gene: TRBJ2-7
abundance: -
v_gene: TRBV6-5
CDR3aa: CASSIAGGLKYF

len: 21
j_gene: TRBJ2-6
abundance: -
v_gene: TRBV21-1
CDR3aa: CASSFRLAGGPIEGGANVLTF

len: 18
j_gene: TRBJ1-2
abundance: -
v_gene: TRBV10-1
CDR3aa: CASSDPGVTAFPNYGYTF

len: 14
j_gene: TRBJ2-5
abundance: -
v_gene: TRBV19
CDR3aa: CASSRGGSPVDQYF

len: 14
j_gene: TRBJ2-1
abundance: -
v_gene: TRBV5-1
CDR3aa: CASSLGGANNEQFF

len: 16
j_gene: TRBJ1-2
abundance: once
v_gene: TRBV5-6
CDR3aa: CASSTQSLDIGRGYTF

len: 15
j_gene: TRBJ2-7
abundance: -
v_gene: TRBV5-1
CDR3aa: CASSLASSGEYEQYF

len: 13
j_gene: TRBJ2-7
abundance: -
v_gene: TRBV6-5
CDR3aa: CASRSRGSYEQYF

len: 15
j_gene: TRBJ2-5
abundance: once
v_gene: TRBV15
CDR3aa: CATNTPGRGRETQYF

len: 19
j_gene: TRBJ2-3
abundance: -
v_gene: TRBV7-8
CDR3aa: CASSFRAGDPPTSTDTQYF

len: 14
j_gene: TRBJ1-2
abundance: -
v_gene: TRBV7-8
CDR3aa: CASVKGESEYGYTF

len: 14
j_gene: TRBJ2-7
abundance: -
v_gene: TRBV9
CDR3aa: CASSVDPTSYEQYF